This T cell receptor beta chain originates from a study of blood T cell repertoires in COVID-19. Turning to the study itself: Sites across the United States, Italy and Spain contributed samples from acute and convalescent COVID-19. From T cells, B-cell-depleted T cells, or PBMCs came the material, which was cDNA or gDNA.

V was cut by 0 bases and J by 12 bases, with 17 bases left in between. Germline assignment: CDR1 SGHAT and CDR2 FQNNGV. CDR3 size: 14 residues. In the source study's methods: Estimation of nucleated cell counts was performed using reference gene primer amplification. Assay: immunoSEQ multiplex PCR; the TCRdb copy retains only in-frame clones and omits some. V and J calls and clone size are as listed in that table; D and trimming were resolved from the DNA. The data hold 200,000 to 300,000 clones, with approximately 90% observed a single time. The sequence was obtained from a woman aged 35 to 49 who had recovered from COVID-19. This chain links TRBV11-2 with TRBJ1-2, with D uncertain. Sequencing was done on a sample of peripheral blood. The CDR3 protein is CASSLDLGAAVDTF. The CDR3 nucleotides are TGTGCCAGCAGCTTAGATCTAGGAGCCGCGGTGGACACCTTC.